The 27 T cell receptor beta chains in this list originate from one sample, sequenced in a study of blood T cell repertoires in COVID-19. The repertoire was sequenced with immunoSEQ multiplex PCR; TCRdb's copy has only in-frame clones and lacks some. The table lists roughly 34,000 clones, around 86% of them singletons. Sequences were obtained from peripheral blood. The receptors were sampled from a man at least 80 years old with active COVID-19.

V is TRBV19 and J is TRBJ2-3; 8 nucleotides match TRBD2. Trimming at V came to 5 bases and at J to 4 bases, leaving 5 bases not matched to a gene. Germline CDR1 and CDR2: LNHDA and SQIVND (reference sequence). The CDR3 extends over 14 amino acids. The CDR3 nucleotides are TGTGCCAGTAGTCCCGGACTAGCCGCAGATACGCAGTATTTT. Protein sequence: CASSPGLAADTQYF.

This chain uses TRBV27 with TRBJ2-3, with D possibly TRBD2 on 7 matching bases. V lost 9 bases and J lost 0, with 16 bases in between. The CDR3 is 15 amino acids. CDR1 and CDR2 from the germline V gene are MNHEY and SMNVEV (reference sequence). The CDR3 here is CASRAGDTSTDTQYF. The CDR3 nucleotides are TGTGCCAGTAGGGCGGGGGACACCAGCACAGATACGCAGTATTTT.

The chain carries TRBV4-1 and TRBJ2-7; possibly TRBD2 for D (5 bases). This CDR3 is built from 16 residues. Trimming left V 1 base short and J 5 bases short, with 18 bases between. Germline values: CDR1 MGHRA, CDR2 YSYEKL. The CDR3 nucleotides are TGCGCCAGCAGCCAAGTCGGAGGCCCCCGGGTCCACGAGCAGTACTTC. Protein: CASSQVGGPRVHEQYF.

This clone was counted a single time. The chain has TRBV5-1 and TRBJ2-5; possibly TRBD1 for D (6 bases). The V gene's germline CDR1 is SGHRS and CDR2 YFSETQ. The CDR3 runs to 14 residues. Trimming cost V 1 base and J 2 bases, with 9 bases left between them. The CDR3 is CASSLHRAQETQYF. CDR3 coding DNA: TGCGCCAGCAGCTTGCACAGGGCTCAAGAGACCCAGTACTTC.

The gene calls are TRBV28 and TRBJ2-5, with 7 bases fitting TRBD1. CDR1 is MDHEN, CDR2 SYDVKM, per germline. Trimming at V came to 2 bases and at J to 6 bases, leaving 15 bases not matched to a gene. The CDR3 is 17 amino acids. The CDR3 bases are TGTGCCAGCAGTTTAAGAGGGAACAGGGGCGAAGGGAAGACCCAGTACTTC. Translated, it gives CASSLRGNRGEGKTQYF.

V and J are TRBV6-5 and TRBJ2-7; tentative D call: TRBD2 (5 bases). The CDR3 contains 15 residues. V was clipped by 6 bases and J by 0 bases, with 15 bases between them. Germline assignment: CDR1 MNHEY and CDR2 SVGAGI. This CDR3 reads CASRKEERNSYEQYF. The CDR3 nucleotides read TGTGCCAGCAGAAAAGAAGAGCGGAACTCCTACGAGCAGTACTTC.

DNA of the CDR3: TGTGCCAGCAGTGAGTGGCTAGCGGGAGAGACCCAGTACTTC. The encoded protein is CASSEWLAGETQYF. J is TRBJ2-5 and V is TRBV2; 8 bases fit TRBD2. CDR1 and CDR2 from the germline V gene are SNHLY and FYNNEI. V gave up 3 bases and J gave up 4 bases; unmatched junction bases: 4. The CDR3 sequence is 14 residues long. The full variable domain, with the rest looked up from reference TRBV2 and TRBJ2-5, is EPEVTQTPSHQVTQMGQEVILRCVPISNHLYFYWYRQILGQKVEFLVSFYNNEISEKSEIFDDQFSVERPDGSNFTLKIRSTKLEDSAMYFCASSEWLAGETQYFGPGTRLLVL.

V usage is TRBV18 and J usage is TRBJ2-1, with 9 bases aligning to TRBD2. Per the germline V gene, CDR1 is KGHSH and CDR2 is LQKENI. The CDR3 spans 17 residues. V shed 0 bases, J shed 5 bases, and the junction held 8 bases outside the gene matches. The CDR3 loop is CASSPPGSGSAHNEQFF. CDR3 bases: TGTGCCAGCTCACCACCGGGTAGCGGGAGTGCCCACAATGAGCAGTTCTTC.

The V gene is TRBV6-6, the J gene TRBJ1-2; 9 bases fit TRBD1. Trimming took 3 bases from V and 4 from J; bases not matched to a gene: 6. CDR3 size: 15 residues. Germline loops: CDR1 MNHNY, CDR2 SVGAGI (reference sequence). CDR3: CASSYAGQGSYGYTF. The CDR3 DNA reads TGTGCCAGCAGTTATGCCGGACAGGGGAGCTATGGCTACACCTTC.

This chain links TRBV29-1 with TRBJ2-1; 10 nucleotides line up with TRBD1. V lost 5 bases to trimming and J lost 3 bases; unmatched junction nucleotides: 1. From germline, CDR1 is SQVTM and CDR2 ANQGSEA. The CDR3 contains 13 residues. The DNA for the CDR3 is TGCAGCGTTAGGACAGGGGGCTACAATGAGCAGTTCTTC. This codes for CSVRTGGYNEQFF.

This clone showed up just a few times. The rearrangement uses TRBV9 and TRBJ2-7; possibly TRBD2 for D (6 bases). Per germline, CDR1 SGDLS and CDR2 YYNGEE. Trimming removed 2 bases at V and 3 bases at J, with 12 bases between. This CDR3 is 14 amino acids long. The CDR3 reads CASSVRLDFYEQYF. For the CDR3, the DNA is TGTGCCAGCAGCGTTAGACTAGACTTCTACGAGCAGTACTTC.

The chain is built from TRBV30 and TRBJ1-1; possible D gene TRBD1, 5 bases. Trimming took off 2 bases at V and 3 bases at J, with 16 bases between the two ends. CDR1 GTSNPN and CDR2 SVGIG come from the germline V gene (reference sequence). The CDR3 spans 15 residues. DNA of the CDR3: TGTGCCTGGAGTCCCTTCGGGGGGTCCGACACTGAAGCTTTCTTT. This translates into CAWSPFGGSDTEAFF.

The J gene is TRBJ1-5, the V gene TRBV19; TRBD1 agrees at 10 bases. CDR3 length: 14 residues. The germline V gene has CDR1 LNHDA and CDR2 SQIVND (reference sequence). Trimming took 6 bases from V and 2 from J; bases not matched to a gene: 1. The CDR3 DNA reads TGTGCCAGTAGCGGGACAGGGGGCAATCAGCCCCAGCATTTT. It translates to CASSGTGGNQPQHF.

CDR3 region: CASSLAGRADTQYF. The CDR3 nucleotides read TGCGCCAGCAGCTTGGCAGGGAGGGCAGATACGCAGTATTTT. This chain uses TRBV5-1 with TRBJ2-3, with TRBD2 matching over 7 bases. V lost 0 bases, J lost 4 bases, and 2 bases stayed unmatched. Germline CDR1 reads SGHRS; CDR2 reads YFSETQ. The length of the CDR3 is 14 residues. Full variable domain (rest looked up from reference TRBV5-1 and TRBJ2-3): KAGVTQTPRYLIKTRGQQVTLSCSPISGHRSVSWYQQTPGQGLQFLFEYFSETQRNKGNFPGRFSGRQFSNSRSEMNVSTLELGDSALYLCASSLAGRADTQYFGPGTRLTVL.

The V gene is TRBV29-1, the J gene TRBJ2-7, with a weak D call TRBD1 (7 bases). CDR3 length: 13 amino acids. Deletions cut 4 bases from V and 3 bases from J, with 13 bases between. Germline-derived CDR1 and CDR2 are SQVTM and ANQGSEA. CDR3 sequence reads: CSVVRGAGYEQYF. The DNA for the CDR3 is TGCAGCGTTGTCAGGGGGGCTGGCTACGAGCAGTACTTC.

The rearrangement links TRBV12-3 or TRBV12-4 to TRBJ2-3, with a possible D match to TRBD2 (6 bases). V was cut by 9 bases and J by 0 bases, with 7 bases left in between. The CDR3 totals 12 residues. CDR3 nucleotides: TGTGCCAGTGGGACTAGCACAGATACGCAGTATTTT. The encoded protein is CASGTSTDTQYF.

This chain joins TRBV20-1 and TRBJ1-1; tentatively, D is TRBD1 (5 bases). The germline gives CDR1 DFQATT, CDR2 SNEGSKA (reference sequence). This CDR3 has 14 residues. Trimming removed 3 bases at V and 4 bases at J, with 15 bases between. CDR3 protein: CSASNSGGGTEAFF. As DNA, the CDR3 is TGCAGTGCTAGTAACAGCGGGGGAGGCACTGAAGCTTTCTTT.

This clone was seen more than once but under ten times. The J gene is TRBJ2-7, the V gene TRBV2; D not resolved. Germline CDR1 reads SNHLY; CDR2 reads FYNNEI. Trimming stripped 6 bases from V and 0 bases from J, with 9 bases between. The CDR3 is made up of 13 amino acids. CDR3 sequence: CASRRESSYEQYF. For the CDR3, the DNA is TGTGCCAGCAGGCGCGAGAGCTCCTACGAGCAGTACTTC.

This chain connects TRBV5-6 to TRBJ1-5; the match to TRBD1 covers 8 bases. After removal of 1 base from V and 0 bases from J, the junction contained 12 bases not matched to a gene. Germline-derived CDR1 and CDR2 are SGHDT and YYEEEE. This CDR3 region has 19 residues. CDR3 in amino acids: CASSLKPGQGLYSNQPQHF. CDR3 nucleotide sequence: TGTGCCAGCAGCTTGAAACCAGGACAGGGACTTTATAGCAATCAGCCCCAGCATTTT.

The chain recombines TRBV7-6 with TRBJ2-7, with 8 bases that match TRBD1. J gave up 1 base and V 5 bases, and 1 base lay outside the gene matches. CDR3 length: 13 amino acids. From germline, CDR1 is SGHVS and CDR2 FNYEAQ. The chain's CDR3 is CASSRTGSYEQYF. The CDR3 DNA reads TGTGCCAGCAGCCGGACAGGGTCCTACGAGCAGTACTTC.

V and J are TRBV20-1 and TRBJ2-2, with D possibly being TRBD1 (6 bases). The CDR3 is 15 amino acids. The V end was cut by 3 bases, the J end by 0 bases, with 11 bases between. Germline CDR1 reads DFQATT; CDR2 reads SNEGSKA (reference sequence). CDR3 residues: CSASNRAANTGELFF. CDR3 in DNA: TGCAGTGCTAGTAACAGGGCTGCGAACACCGGGGAGCTGTTTTTT.

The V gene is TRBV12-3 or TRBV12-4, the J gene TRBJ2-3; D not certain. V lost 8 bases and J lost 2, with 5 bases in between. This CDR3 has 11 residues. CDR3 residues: CASGATDTQYF. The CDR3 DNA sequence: TGTGCCAGCGGAGCCACAGATACGCAGTATTTT.

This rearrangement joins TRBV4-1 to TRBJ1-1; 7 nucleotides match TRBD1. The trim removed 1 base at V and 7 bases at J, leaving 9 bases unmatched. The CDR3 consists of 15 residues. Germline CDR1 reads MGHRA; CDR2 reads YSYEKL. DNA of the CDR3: TGCGCCAGCAGCCAAGCCCCGGGACAGTCCCTTGAAGCTTTCTTT. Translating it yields CASSQAPGQSLEAFF.

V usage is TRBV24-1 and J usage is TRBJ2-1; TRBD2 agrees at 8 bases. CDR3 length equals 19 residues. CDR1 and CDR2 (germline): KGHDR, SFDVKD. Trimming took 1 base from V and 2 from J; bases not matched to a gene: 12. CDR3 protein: CATSDFPPQTSEAYNEQFF. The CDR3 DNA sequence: TGTGCCACCAGTGATTTTCCCCCCCAGACTAGCGAAGCCTACAATGAGCAGTTCTTC.

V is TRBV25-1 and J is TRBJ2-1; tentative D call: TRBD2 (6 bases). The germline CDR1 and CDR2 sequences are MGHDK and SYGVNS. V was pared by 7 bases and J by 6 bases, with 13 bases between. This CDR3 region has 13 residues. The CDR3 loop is CASTPTGGNEQFF. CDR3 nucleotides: TGTGCCAGCACGCCGACCGGGGGCAATGAGCAGTTCTTC.

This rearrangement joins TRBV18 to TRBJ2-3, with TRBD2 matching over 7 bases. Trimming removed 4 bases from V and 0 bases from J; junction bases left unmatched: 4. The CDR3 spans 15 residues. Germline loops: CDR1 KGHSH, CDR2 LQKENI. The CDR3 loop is CASSRSSGSTDTQYF. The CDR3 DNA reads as TGTGCCAGCTCACGATCTAGCGGAAGCACAGATACGCAGTATTTT. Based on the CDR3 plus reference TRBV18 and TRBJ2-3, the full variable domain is NAGVMQNPRHLVRRRGQEARLRCSPMKGHSHVYWYRQLPEEGLKFMVYLQKENIIDESGMPKERFSAEFPKEGPSILRIQQVVRGDSAAYFCASSRSSGSTDTQYFGPGTRLTVL.

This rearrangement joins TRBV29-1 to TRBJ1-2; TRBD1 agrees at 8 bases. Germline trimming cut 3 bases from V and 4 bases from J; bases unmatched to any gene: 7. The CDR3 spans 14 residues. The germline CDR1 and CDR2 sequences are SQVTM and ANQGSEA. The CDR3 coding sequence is TGCAGCGTTGAGGCGACAGGGGACCTCTATGGCTACACCTTC. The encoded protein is CSVEATGDLYGYTF. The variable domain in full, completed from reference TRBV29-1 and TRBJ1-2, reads SAVISQKPSRDICQRGTSLTIQCQVDSQVTMMFWYRQQPGQSLTLIATANQGSEATYESGFVIDKFPISRPNLTFSTLTVSNMSPEDSSIYLCSVEATGDLYGYTFGSGTRLTVV.